Listed below are T cell receptor beta chains from one sample, sequenced in a study of shared clonotypes between healthy human individuals. TCRdb's copy holds only in-frame clones and misses some; the assay was immunoSEQ multiplex PCR. The sample yields 700,000 to 950,000 clones, roughly 96% seen once. The sequencing sample was made of naive CD8+ T cells sorted from blood. These receptors originate from a man younger than 45 in good health. Each CDR3 is given without its conserved first and last residue.

v_gene	j_gene	CDR3aa
TRBV27	TRBJ2-7	ASGDYPLYEQY
TRBV27	TRBJ2-3	ASSPRTNRDTQY
TRBV6-1	TRBJ2-1	ASSEMAGVISSSYNEQF
TRBV5-4	TRBJ1-1	ASSLAGNTEAF
TRBV18	TRBJ2-5	ASSPDIEETQY
TRBV19	TRBJ2-7	ASRIRDGTYEQY
TRBV7-9	TRBJ1-1	ASSLGGEAEAF
TRBV7-2	TRBJ1-2	ASSFLGNYGYT
TRBV28	TRBJ2-7	ASSLPLSSYEQY
TRBV14	TRBJ1-2	ASSQTGVYGYT
TRBV27	TRBJ2-7	ASSFGDEQY
TRBV12-5	TRBJ2-7	ASGSTGTGGPLEREYEQY
TRBV4-1	TRBJ2-7	ASSHRLGVQYEQY
TRBV30	TRBJ2-3	AWDQGHADTQY
TRBV7-2	TRBJ2-1	ASSDVAGEDEQF
TRBV11-2	TRBJ2-2	ASSGTSGTGTGELF
TRBV28	TRBJ2-4	ASSPAGLRAY
TRBV7-9	TRBJ1-2	ASSLDNHGYT
TRBV9	TRBJ2-1	ASSKEGRGHSENEQF